Presented here are 4 T cell receptor beta chains from one specimen sequenced in a study of blood T cell repertoires in COVID-19. Some clones are missing from TCRdb's copy, which holds only in-frame ones; the method was immunoSEQ multiplex PCR. This table holds 350,000 to 500,000 clones, 88% found once. Sample: PBMCs or T cells enriched from blood (not recorded which). These receptors were obtained from a woman between 18 and 29 years old who had been exposed to COVID-19.

The rearrangement joins TRBV19 to TRBJ2-2, with TRBD2 matching over 14 bases. After removal of 5 bases from V and 4 bases from J, the junction contained 6 bases not matched to a gene. The CDR3 sequence is 17 residues long. In germline, CDR1 is LNHDA, CDR2 SQIVND (reference sequence). The CDR3 nucleotides are TGTGCCAGTAGTTACCGGGGGACTAGCGGGAGCACCGGGGAGCTGTTTTTT. As protein: CASSYRGTSGSTGELFF.

J is TRBJ2-1 and V is TRBV19, with 7 bases aligning to TRBD1. Looked up from germline, CDR1 is LNHDA and CDR2 is SQIVND (reference sequence). CDR3 length equals 15 residues. Losses at the gene ends were 6 bases for V and 3 bases for J; bases not matched to a gene: 8. CDR3 sequence: CASRRGQNLYNEQFF. The CDR3 DNA reads as TGTGCCAGTAGACGGGGACAGAACCTCTACAATGAGCAGTTCTTC.

The chain combines TRBV28 with TRBJ1-2; 7 positions match TRBD1. Germline trimming cut 6 bases from V and 5 bases from J; bases unmatched to any gene: 9. The germline V gene encodes CDR1 MDHEN and CDR2 SYDVKM. This CDR3 has 14 residues. The CDR3 protein is CASRRGTDLYGYTF. The CDR3, as DNA: TGTGCCAGCAGAAGGGGGACAGACTTATATGGCTACACCTTC.

This clone has only a few counts. The chain links TRBV28 to TRBJ1-6; no definite D call. Trimming shortened V by 8 bases and J by 7 bases, and 15 bases separated the two germline ends. The CDR3 has 14 residues. Germline loops: CDR1 MDHEN, CDR2 SYDVKM. CDR3 nucleotides: TGTGCCAGCGTCCTATATGAGGGAAATTCACCCCTCCACTTT. It specifies CASVLYEGNSPLHF.